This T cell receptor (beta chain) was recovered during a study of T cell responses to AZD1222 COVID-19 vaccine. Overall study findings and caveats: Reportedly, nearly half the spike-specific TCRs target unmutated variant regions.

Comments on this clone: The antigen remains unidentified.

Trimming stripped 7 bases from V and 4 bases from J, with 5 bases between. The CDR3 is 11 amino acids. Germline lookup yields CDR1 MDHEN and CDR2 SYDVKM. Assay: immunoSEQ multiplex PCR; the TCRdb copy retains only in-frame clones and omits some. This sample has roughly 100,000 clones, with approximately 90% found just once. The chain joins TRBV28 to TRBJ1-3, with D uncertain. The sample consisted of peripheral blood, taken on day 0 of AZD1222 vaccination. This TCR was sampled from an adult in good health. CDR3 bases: TGTGCCAGCACCTTCGGAAACACCATATATTTT. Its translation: CASTFGNTIYF.